One T cell receptor beta chain is described in this entry. Its antigen is undetermined. V dropped 2 bases and J dropped 3 bases, with 11 bases sitting between them. There are 15 residues in the CDR3. CDR1 is MDHEN, CDR2 SYDVKM, per germline. What was sequenced on ten immunoSEQ deep assay plates was unsorted PBMC DNA. Libraries were prepared by immunoSEQ multiplex PCR; TCRdb keeps only in-frame clonotypes and omits some of them. The profile covers fewer than 600,000 clones, with 70% to 80% appearing a single time and about 12% taken by the ten largest. These data come from a study of shared clonotypes between healthy human individuals. The study, taken as a whole, reports: Few donors limited the genetic and exposure-history diversity represented.

The source of this sequence is a woman in her forties in good health. Some clones in this sample may be carry-over from other donors' samples. Material: PBMCs. V is TRBV28 and J is TRBJ1-5; D perhaps matches TRBD1 (6 bases). The CDR3 region is CASSLGGTLNQPQHF. The DNA for the CDR3 is TGTGCCAGCAGTTTAGGCGGGACACTCAATCAGCCCCAGCATTTT.